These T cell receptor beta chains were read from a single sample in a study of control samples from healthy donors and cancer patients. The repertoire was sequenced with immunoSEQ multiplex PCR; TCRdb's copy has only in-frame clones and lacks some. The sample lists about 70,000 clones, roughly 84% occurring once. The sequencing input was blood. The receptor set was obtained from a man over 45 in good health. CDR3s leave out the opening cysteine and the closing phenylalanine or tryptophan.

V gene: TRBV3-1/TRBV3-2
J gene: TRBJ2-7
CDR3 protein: ASSQFGLAQGGEQY

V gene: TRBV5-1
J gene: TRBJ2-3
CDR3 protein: ASSLAASGENTQY

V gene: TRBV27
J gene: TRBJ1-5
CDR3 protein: ATRQGNNQPQH

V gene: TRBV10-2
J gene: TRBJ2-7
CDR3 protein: ASSEREASDEQY

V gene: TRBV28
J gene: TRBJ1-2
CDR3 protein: ASSPADNQDGYT

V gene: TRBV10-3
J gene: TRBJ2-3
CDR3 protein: AISGRESTDTQY

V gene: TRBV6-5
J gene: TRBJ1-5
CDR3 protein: ASSYSLKSRPQH

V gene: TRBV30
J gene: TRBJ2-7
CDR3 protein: AWSPTGSEQY

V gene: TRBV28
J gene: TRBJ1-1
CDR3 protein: ASARNTEAF

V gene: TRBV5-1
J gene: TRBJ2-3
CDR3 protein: ASSLEESSGVTDTQY

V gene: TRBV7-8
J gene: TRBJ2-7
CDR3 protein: ASSLGEAGVSEQY

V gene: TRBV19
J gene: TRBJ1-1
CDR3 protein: ASSMDRNSEAF

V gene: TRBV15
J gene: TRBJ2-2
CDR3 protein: ATSRETGGTGELF

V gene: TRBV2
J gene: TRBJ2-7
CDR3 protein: ASTILGLSYEQY

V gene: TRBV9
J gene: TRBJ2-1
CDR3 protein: ASSVDGDTNNNEQF

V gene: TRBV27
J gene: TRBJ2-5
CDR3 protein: ASSLFQGEETQY

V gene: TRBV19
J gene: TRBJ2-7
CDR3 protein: ASSSLGYEQY

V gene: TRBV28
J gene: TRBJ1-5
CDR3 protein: ASSFRDRDYQPQH

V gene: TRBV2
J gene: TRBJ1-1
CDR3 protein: ASGNWGSVTEAF

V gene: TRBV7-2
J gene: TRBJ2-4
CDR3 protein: ASSLVSTGKNIQY